Sequencing of this T cell receptor beta chain was carried out in a study of OX40 agonist ivuxolimab in advanced cancers. At the level of the study: Treatment received earlier with anti-PD-1, anti-PD-L1 or anti-CTLA-4 agents was allowed, and around 36% had some.

The study, taken as a whole, reports: Expanded clones belonging to CD8+ T cells outnumbered, on average, those of CD4+. Specificity for antigen went undetermined in the expanded peripheral T cells.

Using immunoSEQ multiplex PCR, the repertoire was profiled, and TCRdb retains in-frame clones only, with some absent. Altogether 90,000 to 100,000 clones are present, more than 85% being singletons, with the ten largest covering over 0.65%. CDR1 and CDR2 (germline): SGHNT, YYREEE (reference sequence). J gave up 7 bases and V 2 bases, and 6 bases lay outside the gene matches. The CDR3 totals 15 residues. With respect to this clone: Its antigen is currently unknown.

The receptor's source is an adult with an advanced solid tumor such as melanoma, head and neck, liver or kidney cancer. This rearrangement joins TRBV5-4 to TRBJ2-2; 9 bases are a match to TRBD1. The sample was CD4+ or CD8+ T cells sorted from blood, taken in a trial of the OX40 agonist ivuxolimab. The CDR3 spells CASSFDRGLSGELFF. The CDR3 DNA is TGTGCCAGCAGCTTCGACAGGGGGTTGAGCGGGGAGCTGTTTTTT.